One and the same sample provided the 19 T cell receptor beta chains below, sequenced in a study of lymphopenia after photon versus proton radiotherapy. Using immunoSEQ multiplex PCR, the repertoire was profiled, and TCRdb retains in-frame clones only, with some absent. The sample has tens of thousands of clones, about 83% seen once; the top ten hold over 25%. The sequencing used peripheral blood, collected from a patient treated with photon-based radiotherapy. The receptors here all came from a man aged 45-65 years with gastric cancer.

This chain connects TRBV15 to TRBJ2-3; 8 nucleotides align to TRBD2. V was clipped by 0 bases and J by 3 bases; unmatched bases: 11. This CDR3 comprises 18 residues. Germline values: CDR1 LNHNV, CDR2 YYDKDF (reference sequence). CDR3 sequence: CATSRDLGAGGSTDTQYF. The CDR3 coding sequence is TGTGCCACCAGCAGAGATCTCGGGGCGGGAGGCTCTACAGATACGCAGTATTTT.

The chain couples TRBV7-9 to TRBJ1-3, with D possibly TRBD1 on 6 matching bases. This CDR3 spans 15 amino acids. Germline assignment: CDR1 SEHNR and CDR2 FQNEAQ (reference sequence). The V end lost 4 bases, the J end lost 8 bases, and 18 bases lay between the germline ends. In DNA, the CDR3 is TGTGCCAGCAGCTCTGTCAGGGGCATCCGAGACACCATATATTTT. It is translated as CASSSVRGIRDTIYF. Looking up the rest from reference TRBV7-9 and TRBJ1-3 gives the full variable domain: DTGVSQNPRHKITKRGQNVTFRCDPISEHNRLYWYRQTLGQGPEFLTYFQNEAQLEKSRLLSDRFSAERPKGSFSTLEIQRTEQGDSAMYLCASSSVRGIRDTIYFGEGSWLTVV.

The gene calls are TRBV19 and TRBJ2-3; 10 bases line up with TRBD1. V was clipped by 6 bases and J by 5 bases; unmatched bases: 11. Germline V lookup: CDR1 LNHDA, CDR2 SQIVND (reference sequence). The CDR3 loop spans 16 amino acids. The CDR3 bases are TGTGCCAGTAGCCCCATGGGACAGGGGAATGGAGATACGCAGTATTTT. It specifies CASSPMGQGNGDTQYF.

CDR3 region: CASSESETGEEKLFF. DNA of the CDR3: TGTGCCAGCAGTGAGTCCGAGACAGGGGAAGAAAAACTGTTTTTT. The rearrangement uses TRBV6-1 and TRBJ1-4, with 8 nucleotides matching TRBD1. The V gene's germline CDR1 is MNHNS and CDR2 SASEGT. The length of the CDR3 is 15 residues. After removal of 3 bases from V and 8 bases from J, the junction contained 8 bases not matched to a gene.

The V call is TRBV6-5, the J call TRBJ2-7; tentatively, D is TRBD1 or TRBD2 (5 bases each). Trimming pared 6 bases from V and 3 bases from J, leaving 15 bases between. This CDR3 comprises 14 residues. In germline, CDR1 is MNHEY, CDR2 SVGAGI. The CDR3 region is CASSPGQANYEQYF. The CDR3 coding sequence is TGTGCCAGCAGCCCGGGGCAGGCTAACTACGAGCAGTACTTC.

The rearrangement uses TRBV2 and TRBJ2-7, with D maybe TRBD1 (6 bases). Germline V gene lookup returns CDR1 SNHLY and CDR2 FYNNEI. The CDR3 has 13 amino acids. Between the trimmed V and J ends, which lost 6 bases and 1 base, there was a span of 10 bases. The CDR3, as DNA: TGTGCCAGCAGAGTGGACAGTTCCTACGAGCAGTACTTC. Translated, it gives CASRVDSSYEQYF.

This clone was detected only once. The gene calls are TRBV4-2 and TRBJ2-7; D remains ambiguous. Germline V gene lookup returns CDR1 LGHNA and CDR2 YNFKEQ. V lost 0 bases and J lost 7, with 16 bases in between. This CDR3 region has 15 residues. The CDR3: CASSQDMGNQREQYF. CDR3 bases: TGTGCCAGCAGCCAAGATATGGGAAACCAGAGGGAGCAGTACTTC.

This chain links TRBV6-5 with TRBJ2-1; tentatively, D is TRBD1 or TRBD2 (6 bases each). The CDR3 has 14 amino acids. With 2 bases removed from V and 10 bases from J, the gap between germline ends came to 15 bases. The germline V gene has CDR1 MNHEY and CDR2 SVGAGI. CDR3: CASSYMRGVGEQFF. CDR3 coding DNA: TGTGCCAGCAGTTACATGAGGGGGGTAGGAGAGCAGTTCTTC.

Remarks on this clone: The same CDR3 is also encoded by other DNA sequences in this sample. The chain uses TRBV5-1 and TRBJ1-1; 8 nucleotides agree with TRBD1. The trim removed 4 bases at V and 2 bases at J, leaving 1 base unmatched. The CDR3 runs to 13 residues. Germline V gives CDR1 SGHRS, CDR2 YFSETQ. Here the CDR3 DNA reads TGCGCCAGCAGCACAGGGGGTAACACTGAAGCTTTCTTT. It encodes CASSTGGNTEAFF.

The chain carries TRBV28 and TRBJ2-3; TRBD1 is a possible D gene (6 bases). V lost 2 bases and J 8 bases, leaving 14 bases between the germline ends. The germline CDR1 and CDR2 sequences are MDHEN and SYDVKM. CDR3 length equals 14 residues. CDR3 coding DNA: TGTGCCAGCAGTTTACCCGACCCACAGGGTACGCAGTATTTT. Protein: CASSLPDPQGTQYF.

CDR3: CASTQSGSSYNEQFF. The DNA of the CDR3 is TGTGCCAGCACCCAGAGCGGGAGCTCCTACAATGAGCAGTTCTTC. The V call is TRBV9, the J call TRBJ2-1; 8 bases are a match to TRBD2. The CDR3 spans 15 residues. V gave up 6 bases and J gave up 0 bases; unmatched junction bases: 5. Per germline, CDR1 SGDLS and CDR2 YYNGEE.

The chain uses TRBV27 and TRBJ2-1, with D possibly being TRBD2 (5 bases). Germline V CDR1 and CDR2: MNHEY, SMNVEV (reference sequence). Between the trimmed V and J ends, which lost 2 bases and 8 bases, there was a span of 10 bases. The CDR3 totals 13 residues. The DNA for the CDR3 is TGTGCCAGCAGTTTAGATAGCGCGCATGAGCAGTTCTTC. Protein: CASSLDSAHEQFF.

The chain recombines TRBV6-5 with TRBJ2-5, with D unclear. V lost 2 bases and J 4 bases, leaving 5 bases between the germline ends. Germline loops: CDR1 MNHEY, CDR2 SVGAGI. The CDR3 is 12 residues long. The CDR3 sequence: CASSYTGETQYF. CDR3 bases: TGTGCCAGCAGTTACACGGGAGAGACCCAGTACTTC.

The chain couples TRBV5-1 to TRBJ1-1; 11 bases line up with TRBD1. V was pared by 3 bases and J by 4 bases, with 2 bases of the junction left unmatched. Germline V gene lookup returns CDR1 SGHRS and CDR2 YFSETQ. This CDR3 has 14 residues. The CDR3 sequence: CASSWGTGGTEAFF. The CDR3 DNA reads TGCGCCAGCAGCTGGGGGACAGGGGGCACTGAAGCTTTCTTT.

The rearrangement joins TRBV7-3 to TRBJ2-1; 9 bases align to TRBD1. The V segment lost 2 bases and the J segment 10 bases; nucleotides outside the gene matches: 6. Germline lookup yields CDR1 SGHTA and CDR2 FQGTGA. The CDR3 is 14 amino acids. The CDR3 loop reads CASSLSGQGREQFF. The DNA of the CDR3 is TGTGCCAGCAGCTTATCGGGACAGGGAAGGGAGCAGTTCTTC.

This chain connects TRBV28 to TRBJ2-7; D tentatively fits TRBD1 or TRBD2 (5 bases each). CDR1 MDHEN and CDR2 SYDVKM come from the germline V gene. The CDR3 has 14 residues. Between the trimmed V and J ends, which lost 6 bases and 5 bases, there was a span of 17 bases. CDR3 residues: CASSQQGPPHEQYF. The CDR3 DNA reads as TGTGCCAGCAGCCAGCAGGGACCACCCCACGAGCAGTACTTC.

The genes are TRBV2 and TRBJ1-3; D is unclear. Germline V lookup: CDR1 SNHLY, CDR2 FYNNEI. V shed 8 bases and J shed 2 bases, with 16 bases lying between them. The CDR3 is 15 amino acids. The CDR3: CASRRGTLTGNTIYF. As DNA, the CDR3 is TGTGCCAGCCGCAGAGGAACTCTTACTGGAAACACCATATATTTT.

The genes are TRBV14 and TRBJ2-2; perhaps D is TRBD1 or TRBD2 (7 bases each). This CDR3 comprises 15 residues. Deletions cut 6 bases from V and 5 bases from J, with 16 bases between. Germline V lookup: CDR1 SGHDN, CDR2 FVKESK. The CDR3 DNA sequence: TGTGCCAGCAGTCGACAGGGAGGGAAGACCGGGGAGCTGTTTTTT. It translates to CASSRQGGKTGELFF.

In nucleotides, the CDR3 is TGTGCCAGCAGCTCGGTTCCTGGGGCCAACGTCCTGACTTTC. Translated: CASSSVPGANVLTF. This chain links TRBV27 with TRBJ2-6, with D hard to call. V was cut by 6 bases and J by 2 bases, with 8 bases left in between. This CDR3 region has 14 residues. Germline CDR1 and CDR2: MNHEY and SMNVEV (reference sequence). The full variable domain, in which reference TRBV27 and TRBJ2-6 provide the parts outside the CDR3, is EAQVTQNPRYLITVTGKKLTVTCSQNMNHEYMSWYRQDPGLGLRQIYYSMNVEVTDKGDVPEGYKVSRKEKRNFPLILESPSPNQTSLYFCASSSVPGANVLTFGAGSRLTVL.